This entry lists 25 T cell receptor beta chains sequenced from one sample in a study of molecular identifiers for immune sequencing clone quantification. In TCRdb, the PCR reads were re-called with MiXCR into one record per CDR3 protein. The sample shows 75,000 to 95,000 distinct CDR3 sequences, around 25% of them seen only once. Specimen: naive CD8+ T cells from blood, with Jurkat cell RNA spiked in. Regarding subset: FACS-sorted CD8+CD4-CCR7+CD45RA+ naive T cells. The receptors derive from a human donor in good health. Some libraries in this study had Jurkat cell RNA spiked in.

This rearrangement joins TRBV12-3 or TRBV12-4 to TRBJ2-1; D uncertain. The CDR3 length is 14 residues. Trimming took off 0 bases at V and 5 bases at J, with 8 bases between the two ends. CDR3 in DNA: TGTGCCAGCAGTTTAGCGCTACCGCACAATGAGCAGTTCTTC. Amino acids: CASSLALPHNEQFF.

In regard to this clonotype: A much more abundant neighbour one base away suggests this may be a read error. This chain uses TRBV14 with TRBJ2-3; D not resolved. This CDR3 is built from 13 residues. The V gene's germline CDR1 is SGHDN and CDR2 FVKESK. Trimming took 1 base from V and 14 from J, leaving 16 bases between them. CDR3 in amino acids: CASSQGRPGSPYF. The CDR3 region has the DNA TGTGCCAGCAGCCAAGGCCGACCCGGGTCTCCGTATTTT.

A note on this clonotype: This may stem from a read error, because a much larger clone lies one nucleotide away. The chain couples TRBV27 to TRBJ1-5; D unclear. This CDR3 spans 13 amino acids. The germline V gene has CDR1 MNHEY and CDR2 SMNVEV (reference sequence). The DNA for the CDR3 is TGTGTCAGCAGTTTATGGTGGCCGCAGCCCCAGCATTTT. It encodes CVSSLWWPQPQHF.

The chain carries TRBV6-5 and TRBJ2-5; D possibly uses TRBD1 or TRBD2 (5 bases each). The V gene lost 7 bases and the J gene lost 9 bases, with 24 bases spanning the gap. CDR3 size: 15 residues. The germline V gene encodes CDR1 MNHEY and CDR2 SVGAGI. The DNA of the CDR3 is TGTGCCAGCACTGCGTCTCTGGGGCGCAGGGAGCCCCAGTACTTC. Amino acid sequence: CASTASLGRREPQYF.

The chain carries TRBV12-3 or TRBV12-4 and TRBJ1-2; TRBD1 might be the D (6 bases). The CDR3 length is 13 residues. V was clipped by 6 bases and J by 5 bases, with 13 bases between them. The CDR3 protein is CASSFGQSYGYTF. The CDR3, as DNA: TGTGCCAGCAGCTTCGGACAGTCGTATGGCTACACCTTC.

In nucleotides, the CDR3 is TGTGCCAGCACGGTCTCTGACGGGAGGACCCAGTACTTC. It encodes CASTVSDGRTQYF. This chain joins TRBV2 and TRBJ2-5; a weak D match, TRBD2 (6 bases). The CDR3 has 13 amino acids. From germline, CDR1 is SNHLY and CDR2 FYNNEI. Trimming removed 7 bases from V and 7 bases from J, with 16 bases in between. Drawing the rest from reference TRBV2 and TRBJ2-5, the complete variable domain is EPEVTQTPSHQVTQMGQEVILRCVPISNHLYFYWYRQILGQKVEFLVSFYNNEISEKSEIFDDQFSVERPDGSNFTLKIRSTKLEDSAMYFCASTVSDGRTQYFGPGTRLLVL.

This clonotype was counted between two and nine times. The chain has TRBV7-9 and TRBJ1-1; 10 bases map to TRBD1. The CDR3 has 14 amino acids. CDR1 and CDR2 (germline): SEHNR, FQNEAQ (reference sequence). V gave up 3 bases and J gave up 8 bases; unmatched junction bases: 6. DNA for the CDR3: TGTGCCAGCAGCTTCGGGACAGGGGCCCAAGAAGCTTTCTTT. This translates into CASSFGTGAQEAFF.

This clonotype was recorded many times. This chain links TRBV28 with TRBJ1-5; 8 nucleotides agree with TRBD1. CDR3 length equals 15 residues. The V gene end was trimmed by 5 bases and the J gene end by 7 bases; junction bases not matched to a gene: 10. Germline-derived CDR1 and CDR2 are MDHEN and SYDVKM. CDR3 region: CASSLTGQGGQPQHF. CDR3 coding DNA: TGTGCCAGCAGTCTAACCGGACAGGGAGGACAGCCCCAGCATTTT. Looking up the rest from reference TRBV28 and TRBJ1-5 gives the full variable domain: DVKVTQSSRYLVKRTGEKVFLECVQDMDHENMFWYRQDPGLGLRLIYFSYDVKMKEKGDIPEGYSVSREKKERFSLILESASTNQTSMYLCASSLTGQGGQPQHFGDGTRLSIL.

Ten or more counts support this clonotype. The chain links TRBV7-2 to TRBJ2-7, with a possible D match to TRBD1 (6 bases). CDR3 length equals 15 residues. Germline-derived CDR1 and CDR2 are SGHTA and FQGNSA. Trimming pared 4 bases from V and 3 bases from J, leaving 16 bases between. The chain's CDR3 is CASSSRQDLLYEQYF. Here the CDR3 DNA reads TGTGCCAGCAGCTCAAGACAGGACTTGCTCTACGAGCAGTACTTC.

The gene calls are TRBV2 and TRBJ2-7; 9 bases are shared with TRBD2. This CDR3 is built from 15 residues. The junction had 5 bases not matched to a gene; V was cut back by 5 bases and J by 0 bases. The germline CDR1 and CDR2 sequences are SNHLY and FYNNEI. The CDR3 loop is CASSQLAGDSYEQYF. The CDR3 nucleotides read TGTGCCAGCAGTCAACTAGCGGGTGACTCCTACGAGCAGTACTTC.

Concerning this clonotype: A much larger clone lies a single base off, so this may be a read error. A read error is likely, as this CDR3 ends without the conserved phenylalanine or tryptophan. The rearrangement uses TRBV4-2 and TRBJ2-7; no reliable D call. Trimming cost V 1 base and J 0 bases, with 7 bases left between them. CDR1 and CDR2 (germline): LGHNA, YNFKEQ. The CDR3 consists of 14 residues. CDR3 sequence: CASSQVLSSYEQYL. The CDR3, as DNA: TGTGCCAGCAGCCAAGTATTAAGCTCCTACGAGCAGTACTTA.

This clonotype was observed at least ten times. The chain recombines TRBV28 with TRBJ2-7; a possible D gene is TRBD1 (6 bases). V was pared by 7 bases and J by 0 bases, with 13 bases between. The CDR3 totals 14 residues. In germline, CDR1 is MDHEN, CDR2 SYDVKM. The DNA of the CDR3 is TGTGCCAGCACATTAAGGACAGACTCCTACGAGCAGTACTTC. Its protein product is CASTLRTDSYEQYF.

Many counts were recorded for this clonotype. CDR3 region: CASSTDSLAKNIQYF. CDR3 coding DNA: TGTGCCAGCAGTACAGATTCACTAGCCAAAAACATTCAGTACTTC. The genes are TRBV6-2 or TRBV6-3 and TRBJ2-4, with no clear D. V gave up 5 bases and J gave up 0 bases, with 11 bases separating them. The CDR3 contains 15 residues. Germline loops: CDR1 MNHEY, CDR2 SVGEGT.

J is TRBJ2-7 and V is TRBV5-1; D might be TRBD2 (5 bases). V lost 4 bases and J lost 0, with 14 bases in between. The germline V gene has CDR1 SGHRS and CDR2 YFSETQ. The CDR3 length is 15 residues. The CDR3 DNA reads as TGCGCCAGCAGCCGGACTCCCGGGCCCTCCTACGAGCAGTACTTC. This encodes CASSRTPGPSYEQYF. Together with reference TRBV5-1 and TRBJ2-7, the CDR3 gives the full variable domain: KAGVTQTPRYLIKTRGQQVTLSCSPISGHRSVSWYQQTPGQGLQFLFEYFSETQRNKGNFPGRFSGRQFSNSRSEMNVSTLELGDSALYLCASSRTPGPSYEQYFGPGTRLTVT.

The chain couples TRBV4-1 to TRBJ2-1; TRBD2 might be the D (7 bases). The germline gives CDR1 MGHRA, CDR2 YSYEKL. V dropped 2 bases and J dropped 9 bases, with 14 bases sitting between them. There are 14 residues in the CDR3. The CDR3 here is CASSQQTGGSEQFF. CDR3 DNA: TGCGCCAGCAGCCAACAAACGGGGGGCAGTGAGCAGTTCTTC.

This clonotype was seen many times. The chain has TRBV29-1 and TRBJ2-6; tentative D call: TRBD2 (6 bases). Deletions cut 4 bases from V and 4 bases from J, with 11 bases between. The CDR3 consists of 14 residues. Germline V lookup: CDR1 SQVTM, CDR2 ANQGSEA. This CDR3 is CSVAEGTGANVLTF. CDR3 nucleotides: TGCAGCGTTGCGGAGGGAACCGGGGCCAACGTCCTGACTTTC.

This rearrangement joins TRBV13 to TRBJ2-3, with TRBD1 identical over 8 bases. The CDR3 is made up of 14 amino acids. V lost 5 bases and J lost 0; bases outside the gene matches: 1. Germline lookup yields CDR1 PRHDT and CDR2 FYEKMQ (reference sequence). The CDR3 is CASSGQGSTDTQYF. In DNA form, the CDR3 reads TGTGCCAGCAGCGGACAGGGAAGCACAGATACGCAGTATTTT. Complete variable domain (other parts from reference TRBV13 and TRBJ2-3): AAGVIQSPRHLIKEKRETATLKCYPIPRHDTVYWYQQGPGQDPQFLISFYEKMQSDKGSIPDRFSAQQFSDYHSELNMSSLELGDSALYFCASSGQGSTDTQYFGPGTRLTVL.

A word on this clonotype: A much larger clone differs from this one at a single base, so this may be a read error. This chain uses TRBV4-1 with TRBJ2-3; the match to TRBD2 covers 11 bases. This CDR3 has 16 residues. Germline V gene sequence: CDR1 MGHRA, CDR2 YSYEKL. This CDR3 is CASSLIAGGQTETQYF. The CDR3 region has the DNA TGCGCCAGCAGCCTCATAGCGGGGGGGCAGACAGAGACGCAGTATTTT.

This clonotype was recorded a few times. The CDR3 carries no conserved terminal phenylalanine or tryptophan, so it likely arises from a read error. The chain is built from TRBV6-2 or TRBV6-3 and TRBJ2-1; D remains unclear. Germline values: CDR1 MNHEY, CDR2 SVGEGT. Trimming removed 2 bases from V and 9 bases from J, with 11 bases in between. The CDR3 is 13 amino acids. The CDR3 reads CASSYGVLGEQFS. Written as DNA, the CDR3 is TGTGCCAGCAGTTACGGCGTGCTCGGTGAGCAGTTCTCC.

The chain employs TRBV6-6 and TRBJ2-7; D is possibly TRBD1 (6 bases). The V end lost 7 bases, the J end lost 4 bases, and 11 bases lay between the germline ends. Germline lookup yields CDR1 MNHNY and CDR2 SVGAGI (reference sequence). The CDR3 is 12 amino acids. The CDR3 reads CASTDTGYEQYF. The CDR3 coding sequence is TGTGCCAGCACAGATACAGGGTACGAGCAGTACTTC.

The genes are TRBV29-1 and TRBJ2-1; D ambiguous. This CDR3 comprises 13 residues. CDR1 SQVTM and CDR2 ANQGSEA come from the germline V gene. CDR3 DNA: TGCAGGTCCGGTGAGGCGGCGGACAATGAGCAGTTCTTC. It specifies CRSGEAADNEQFF.

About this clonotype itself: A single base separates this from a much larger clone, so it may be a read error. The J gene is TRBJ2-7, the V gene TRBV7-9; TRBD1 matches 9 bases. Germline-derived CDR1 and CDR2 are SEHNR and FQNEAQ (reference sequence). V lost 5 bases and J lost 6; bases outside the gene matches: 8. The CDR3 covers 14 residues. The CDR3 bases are TGTGCCAGCAGCGCCCGGACAGGGGTCTGCGAGCAGTACTTC. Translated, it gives CASSARTGVCEQYF.

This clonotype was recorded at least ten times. CDR3 sequence reads: CASSLGGASNQPQHF. The DNA of the CDR3 is TGCGCCAGCAGCTTGGGGGGGGCAAGCAATCAGCCCCAGCATTTT. This sequence joins TRBV5-1 and TRBJ1-5, with D maybe TRBD1 (6 bases). Trimming stripped 0 bases from V and 1 base from J, with 8 bases between. This CDR3 spans 15 amino acids. Germline V gene lookup returns CDR1 SGHRS and CDR2 YFSETQ.

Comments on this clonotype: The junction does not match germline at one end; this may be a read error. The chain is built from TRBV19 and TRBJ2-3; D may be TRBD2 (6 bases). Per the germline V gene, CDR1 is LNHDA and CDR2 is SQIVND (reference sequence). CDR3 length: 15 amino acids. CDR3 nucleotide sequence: TGTGCCAGTGGTATTGCGGGGACCAGCACAGCTACGCAGTATTTT. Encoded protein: CASGIAGTSTATQYF.

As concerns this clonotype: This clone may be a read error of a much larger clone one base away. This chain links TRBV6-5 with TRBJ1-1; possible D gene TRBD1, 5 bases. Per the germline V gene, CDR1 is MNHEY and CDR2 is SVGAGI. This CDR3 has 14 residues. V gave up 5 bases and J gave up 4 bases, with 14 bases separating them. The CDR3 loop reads CASSPLGGCTEAFF. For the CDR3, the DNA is TGTGCCAGCAGTCCCCTCGGGGGGTGCACTGAAGCTTTCTTT.